The T cell receptor (beta chain) under discussion was sequenced for a study of shared clonotypes between healthy human individuals. V lost 2 bases to trimming and J lost 5 bases, with 9 bases between them. This CDR3 contains 13 residues. Germline V gene lookup returns CDR1 SGHNT and CDR2 YENEEA. Method: immunoSEQ multiplex PCR; TCRdb's copy keeps in-frame clones and lacks some. The sample consists of more than 1.2 million clones, 98% of them appearing once. The rearrangement links TRBV11-3 to TRBJ1-1; D unresolved. This receptor was obtained from a young man in good health. The sequenced sample consisted of naive CD4+ T cells sorted from blood. As to subset: CD45RA+ positively selected. In DNA, the CDR3 is TGTGCCAGCAGCTTAAAGGGATGGACTGAAGCTTTCTTT. It yields the protein CASSLKGWTEAFF.